This T cell receptor beta chain was retrieved from a study of siplizumab effects on memory and regulatory T cells. Study-wide results and limits: Proliferating siplizumab-culture Treg suppressive function went unconfirmed. Naive T cells looked more diverse than memory cells and looked like major alloresponse contributors. Just a small share of alloreactive clones was traced back to unstimulated subsets. The Treg-derived share of mappable alloreactive CD4+ clones averaged about 68% with siplizumab and about 30% in controls.

The table came from immunoSEQ multiplex PCR; TCRdb's copy has only in-frame clones and leaves some out. The sample has 90,000 to 110,000 clones; 90% to 95% are singletons. As to this clone: The antigen remains unidentified.

Germline V gives CDR1 SGHKS, CDR2 YYEKEE (reference sequence). The V and J ends lost 4 bases and 0 bases respectively, with 13 bases between them. The CDR3 consists of 15 residues. The sample comprised Tregs sorted from blood. The source of this sequence is a human donor in good health. The gene calls are TRBV5-5 and TRBJ1-1; no definite D call. CDR3 sequence (DNA): TGTGCCAGCAGCGGAGTCTTCAGCTTGAACACTGAAGCTTTCTTT. Amino acid sequence: CASSGVFSLNTEAFF. Full variable domain (outside the CDR3, taken from reference TRBV5-5 and TRBJ1-1): DAGVTQSPTHLIKTRGQQVTLRCSPISGHKSVSWYQQVLGQGPQFIFQYYEKEERGRGNFPDRFSARQFPNYSSELNVNALLLGDSALYLCASSGVFSLNTEAFFGQGTRLTVV.